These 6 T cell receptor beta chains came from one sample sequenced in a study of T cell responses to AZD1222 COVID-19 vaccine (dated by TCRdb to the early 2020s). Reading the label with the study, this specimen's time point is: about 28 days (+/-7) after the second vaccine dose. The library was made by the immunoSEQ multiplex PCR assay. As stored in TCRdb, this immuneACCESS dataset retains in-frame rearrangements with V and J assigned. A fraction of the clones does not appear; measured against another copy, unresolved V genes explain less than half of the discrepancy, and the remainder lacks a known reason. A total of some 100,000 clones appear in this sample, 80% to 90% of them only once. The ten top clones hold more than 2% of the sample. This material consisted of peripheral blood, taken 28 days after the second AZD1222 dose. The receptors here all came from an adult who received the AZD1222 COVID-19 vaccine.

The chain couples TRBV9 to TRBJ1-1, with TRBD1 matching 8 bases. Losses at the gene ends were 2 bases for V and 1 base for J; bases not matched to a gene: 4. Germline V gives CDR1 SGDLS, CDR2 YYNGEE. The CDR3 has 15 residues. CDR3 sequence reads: CASSVTGTGNTEAFF. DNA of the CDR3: TGTGCCAGCAGCGTGACCGGGACAGGGAACACTGAAGCTTTCTTT.

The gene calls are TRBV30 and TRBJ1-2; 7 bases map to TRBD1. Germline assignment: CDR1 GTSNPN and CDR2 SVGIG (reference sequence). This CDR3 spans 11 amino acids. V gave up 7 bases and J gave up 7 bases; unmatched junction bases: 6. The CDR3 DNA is TGTGCCTCATACAGGGGCGGTGGCTACACCTTC. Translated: CASYRGGGYTF.

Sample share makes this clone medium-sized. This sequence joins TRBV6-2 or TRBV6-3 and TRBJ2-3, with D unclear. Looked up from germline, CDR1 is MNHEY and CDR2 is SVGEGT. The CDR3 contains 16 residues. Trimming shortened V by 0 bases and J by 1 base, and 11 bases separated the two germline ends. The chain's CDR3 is CASSYSDGSGTDTQYF. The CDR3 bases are TGTGCCAGCAGTTACTCTGACGGTTCTGGCACAGATACGCAGTATTTT.

The CDR3 nucleotides read TGTGCCAGTAGTATTGGCGGGAGCTCCTACGAGCAGTACTTC. Translated: CASSIGGSSYEQYF. The V call is TRBV19, the J call TRBJ2-7; 7 positions match TRBD2. V lost 3 bases to trimming and J lost 0 bases; unmatched junction nucleotides: 2. CDR1 and CDR2 from the germline V gene are LNHDA and SQIVND (reference sequence). CDR3 length: 14 residues.

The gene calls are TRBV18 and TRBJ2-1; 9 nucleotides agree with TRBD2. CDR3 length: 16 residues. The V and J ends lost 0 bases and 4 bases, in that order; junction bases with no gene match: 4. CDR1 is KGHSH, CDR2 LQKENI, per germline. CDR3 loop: CASSPPRLAGYNEQFF. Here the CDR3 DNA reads TGTGCCAGCTCACCACCGCGTCTAGCGGGATACAATGAGCAGTTCTTC.

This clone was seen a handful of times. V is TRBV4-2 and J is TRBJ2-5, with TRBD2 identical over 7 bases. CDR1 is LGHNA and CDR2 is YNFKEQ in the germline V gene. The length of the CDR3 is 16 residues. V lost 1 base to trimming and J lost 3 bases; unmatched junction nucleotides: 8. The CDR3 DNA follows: TGTGCCAGCAGCCAAGGCTTCGCGGGGAGGGAAGAGACCCAGTACTTC. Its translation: CASSQGFAGREETQYF.